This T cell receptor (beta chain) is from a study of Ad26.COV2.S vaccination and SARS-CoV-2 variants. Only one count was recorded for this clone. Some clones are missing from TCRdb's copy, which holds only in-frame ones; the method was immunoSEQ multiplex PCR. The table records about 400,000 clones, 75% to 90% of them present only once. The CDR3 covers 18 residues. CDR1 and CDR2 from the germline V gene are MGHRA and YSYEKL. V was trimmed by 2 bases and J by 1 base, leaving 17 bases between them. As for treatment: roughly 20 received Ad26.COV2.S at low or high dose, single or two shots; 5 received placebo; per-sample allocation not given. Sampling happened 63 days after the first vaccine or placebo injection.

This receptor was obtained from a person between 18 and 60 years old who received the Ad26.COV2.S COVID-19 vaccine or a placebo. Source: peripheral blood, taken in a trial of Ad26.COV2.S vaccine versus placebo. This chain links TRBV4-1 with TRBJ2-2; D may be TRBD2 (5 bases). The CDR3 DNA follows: TGCGCCAGCAGCCAACCCTCGGGAATAGCGCAGAACACCGGGGAGCTGTTTTTT. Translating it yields CASSQPSGIAQNTGELFF.